This TCR beta chain was recovered during a study of blood T cell repertoires in COVID-19. Across the whole study: The cDNA or gDNA used as material had been derived from T cells, B-cell-depleted T cells, or PBMCs.

Authors' methods: Reference gene primer amplification gave nucleated cell count estimates. The repertoire was sequenced with immunoSEQ multiplex PCR; TCRdb's copy has only in-frame clones and lacks some. That table is the source of V, J and clone size, and D and trimming were worked out from the DNA. The sample lists about 110,000 clones, around 86% occurring once. Sequencing input: peripheral blood. The TCR was taken from a man aged 40-49 years with acute or convalescent COVID-19.

This CDR3 reads CASSSGLANYNEQFF. The CDR3 DNA is TGTGCCAGCAGCTCAGGACTAGCGAATTACAATGAGCAGTTCTTC. The rearrangement links TRBV5-5 to TRBJ2-1, with TRBD2 matching over 9 bases. Germline-derived CDR1 and CDR2 are SGHKS and YYEKEE (reference sequence). The CDR3 totals 15 residues. After removal of 3 bases from V and 4 bases from J, the junction contained 5 bases not matched to a gene.